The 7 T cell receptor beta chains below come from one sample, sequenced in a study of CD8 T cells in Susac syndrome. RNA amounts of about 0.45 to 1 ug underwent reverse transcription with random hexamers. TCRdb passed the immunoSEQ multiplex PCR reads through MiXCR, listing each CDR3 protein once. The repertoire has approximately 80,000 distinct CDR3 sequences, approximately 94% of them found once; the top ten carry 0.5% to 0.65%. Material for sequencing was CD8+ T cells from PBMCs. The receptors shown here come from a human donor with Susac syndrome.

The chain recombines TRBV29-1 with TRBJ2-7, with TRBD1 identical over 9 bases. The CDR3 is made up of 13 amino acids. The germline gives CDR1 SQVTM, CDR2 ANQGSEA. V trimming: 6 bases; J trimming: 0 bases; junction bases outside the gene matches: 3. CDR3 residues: CSVGTGNSYEQYF. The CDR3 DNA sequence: TGCAGCGTGGGGACAGGGAACTCCTACGAGCAGTACTTC.

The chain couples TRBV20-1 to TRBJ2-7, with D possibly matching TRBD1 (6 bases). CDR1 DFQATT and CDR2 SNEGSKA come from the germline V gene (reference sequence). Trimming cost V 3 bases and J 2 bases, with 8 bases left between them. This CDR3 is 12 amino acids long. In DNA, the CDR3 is TGCAGTGCTAGGGACAGCACCTACGAGCAGTACTTC. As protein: CSARDSTYEQYF.

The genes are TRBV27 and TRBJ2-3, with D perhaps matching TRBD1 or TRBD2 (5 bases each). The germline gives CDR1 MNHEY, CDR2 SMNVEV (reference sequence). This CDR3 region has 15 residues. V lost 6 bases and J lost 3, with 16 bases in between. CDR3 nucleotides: TGTGCCAGCAGCGGACGTGGGGGAACGACAGATACGCAGTATTTT. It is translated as CASSGRGGTTDTQYF.

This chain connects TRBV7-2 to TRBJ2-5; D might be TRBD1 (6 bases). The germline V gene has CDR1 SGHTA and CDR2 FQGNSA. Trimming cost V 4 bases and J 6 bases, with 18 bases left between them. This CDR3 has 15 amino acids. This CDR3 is CASSSPGQGIKTQYF. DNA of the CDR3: TGTGCCAGCAGCTCCCCCGGGCAGGGGATTAAGACCCAGTACTTC. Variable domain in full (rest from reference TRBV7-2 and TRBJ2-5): GAGVSQSPSNKVTEKGKDVELRCDPISGHTALYWYRQSLGQGLEFLIYFQGNSAPDKSGLPSDRFSAERTGGSVSTLTIQRTQQEDSAVYLCASSSPGQGIKTQYFGPGTRLLVL.

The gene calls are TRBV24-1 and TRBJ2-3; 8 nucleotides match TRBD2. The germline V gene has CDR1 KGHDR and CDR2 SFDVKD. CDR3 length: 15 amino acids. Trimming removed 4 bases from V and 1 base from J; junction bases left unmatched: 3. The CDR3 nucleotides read TGTGCCACCAGTGACCGGGGGGGCCGCACAGATACGCAGTATTTT. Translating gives CATSDRGGRTDTQYF.

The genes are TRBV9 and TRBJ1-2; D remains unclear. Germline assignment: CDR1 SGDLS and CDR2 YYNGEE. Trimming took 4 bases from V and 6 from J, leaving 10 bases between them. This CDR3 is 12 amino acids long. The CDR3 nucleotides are TGTGCCAGCAGCCCTCAGACAAATGGCTACACCTTC. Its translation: CASSPQTNGYTF.

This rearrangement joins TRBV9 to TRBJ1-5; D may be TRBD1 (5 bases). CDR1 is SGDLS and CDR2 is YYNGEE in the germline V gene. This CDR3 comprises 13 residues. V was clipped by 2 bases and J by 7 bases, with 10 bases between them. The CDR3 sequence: CASSVAQGQPQHF. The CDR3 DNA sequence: TGTGCCAGCAGCGTCGCCCAGGGACAGCCCCAGCATTTT.